This T cell receptor (beta chain) came from a study of breast tumors, draining lymph nodes, adjacent tissues. From the multiplex PCR reads, TCRdb called clonotypes with MiXCR, one entry per CDR3 protein. The repertoire includes tens of thousands of distinct CDR3 sequences, under 45% of them detected once, and about 10% sits in the top ten. About this clonotype itself: Its antigen is unidentified.

Study findings and constraints: Luminal-like breast cancer showed significantly greater tumor-nontumor repertoire similarity than basal-like breast cancer did. Tumors had less TCR diversity than lymph nodes, more than nontumor tissue.

V lost 3 bases and J 6 bases, leaving 16 bases between the germline ends. Germline CDR1 reads SGHTA; CDR2 reads FQGNSA. There are 15 residues in the CDR3. What was sequenced was breast tumor tissue. The source of this sequence is a female donor with breast cancer. Some clones in this sample may be carry-over from other donors' samples. The chain joins TRBV7-2 to TRBJ2-3; no clear D gene. The CDR3 DNA is TGTGCCAGCAGCTTCACGGGTTATAGTGTGGATACGCAGTATTTT. Amino acid sequence: CASSFTGYSVDTQYF.